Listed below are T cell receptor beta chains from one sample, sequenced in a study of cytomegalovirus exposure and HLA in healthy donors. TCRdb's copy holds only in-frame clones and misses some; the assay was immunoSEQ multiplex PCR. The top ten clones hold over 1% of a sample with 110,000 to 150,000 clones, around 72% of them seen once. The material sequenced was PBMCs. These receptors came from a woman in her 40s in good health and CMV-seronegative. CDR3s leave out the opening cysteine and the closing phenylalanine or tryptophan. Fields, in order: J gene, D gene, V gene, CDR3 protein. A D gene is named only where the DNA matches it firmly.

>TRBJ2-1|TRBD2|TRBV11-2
ASSTGTSGDNEQF
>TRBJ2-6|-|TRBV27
ASSRTASGANVLT
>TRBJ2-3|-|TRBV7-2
ASSLQGTDTQY
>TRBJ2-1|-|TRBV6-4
ASSDFRGNEQF
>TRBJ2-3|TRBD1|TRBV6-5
ASSRQGQAQY
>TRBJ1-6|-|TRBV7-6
ASSLAGQHNSPLH
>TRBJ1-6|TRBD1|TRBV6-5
ASSYSWTGGTSPLH
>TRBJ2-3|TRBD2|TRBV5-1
ASSSRLAGSDTQY
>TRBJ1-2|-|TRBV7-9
ASSLVPPNIYGYT
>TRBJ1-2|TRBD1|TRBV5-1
ASSPRTGSYGYT
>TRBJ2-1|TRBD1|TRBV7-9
ASSLDAGQGLNEQF
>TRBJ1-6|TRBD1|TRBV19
ASRMGQVYSPLH
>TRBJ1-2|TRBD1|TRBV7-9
ASSSQVGDSADYGYT
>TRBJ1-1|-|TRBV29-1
SVCRSGLSMNTEAF
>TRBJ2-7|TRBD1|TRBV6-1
ASSWDRRYEQY
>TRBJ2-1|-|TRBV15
ATSAGASSYNEQF
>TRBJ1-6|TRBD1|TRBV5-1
ASSHGQEGSPLH
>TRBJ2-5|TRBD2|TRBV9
ASSYGTSDETQY
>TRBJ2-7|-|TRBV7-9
ASSLGDYEQY
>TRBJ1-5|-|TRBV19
ASSIIGGQPQH
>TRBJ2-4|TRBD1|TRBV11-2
ASSLIPGGADIQY
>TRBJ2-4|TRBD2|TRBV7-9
ASSRTSLSPKNIQY
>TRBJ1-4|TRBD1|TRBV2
ASDGQGTNEKLF
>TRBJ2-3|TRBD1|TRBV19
ASSVGRQGPPITQY
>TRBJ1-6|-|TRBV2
ASRLSGGQSPLH
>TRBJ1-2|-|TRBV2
ALGRQGIGYT
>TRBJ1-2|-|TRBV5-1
ASSLERGGYT
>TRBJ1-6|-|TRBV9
ASSVGGADSPLH
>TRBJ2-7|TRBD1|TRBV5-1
ASRMTGGVYEQY
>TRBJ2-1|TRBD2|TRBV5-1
ASSRIAGGNEQF
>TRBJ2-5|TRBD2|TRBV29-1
SVGLGGLETQY
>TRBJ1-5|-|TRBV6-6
ASSYIYSNQPQH
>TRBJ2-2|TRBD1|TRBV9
ASSGQGAFSAGELF
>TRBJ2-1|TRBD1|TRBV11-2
ASSFDRGFSYNEQF
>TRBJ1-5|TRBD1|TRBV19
ASGQGIYQPQH
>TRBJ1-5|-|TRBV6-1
ASSETTGPEPQH
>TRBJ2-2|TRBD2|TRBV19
ASSMEAGRSTGELF
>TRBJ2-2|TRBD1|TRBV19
ASRNDRARELF
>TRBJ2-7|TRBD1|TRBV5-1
ASSYRTGISYEQY
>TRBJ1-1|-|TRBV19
ASTPGPVATEAF
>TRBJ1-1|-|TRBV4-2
AGSQDPDTNTEAF
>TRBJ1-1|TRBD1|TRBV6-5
ASSYLQGGVTEAF
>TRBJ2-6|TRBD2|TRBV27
ASSPLAGPRSGANVLT
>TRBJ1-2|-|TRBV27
ASSLYPQRQYGYT
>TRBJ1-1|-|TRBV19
ASSSRGGEAF
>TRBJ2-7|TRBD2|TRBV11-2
ASSSLGLAGEQY